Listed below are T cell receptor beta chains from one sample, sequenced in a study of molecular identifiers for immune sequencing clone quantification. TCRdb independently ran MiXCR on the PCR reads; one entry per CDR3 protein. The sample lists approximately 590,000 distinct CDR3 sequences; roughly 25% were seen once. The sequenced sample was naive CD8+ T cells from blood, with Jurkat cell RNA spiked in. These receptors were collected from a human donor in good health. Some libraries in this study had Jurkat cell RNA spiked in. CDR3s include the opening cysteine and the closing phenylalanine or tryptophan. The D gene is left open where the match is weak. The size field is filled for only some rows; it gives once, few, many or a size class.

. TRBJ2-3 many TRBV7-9 CASSLVRQGQNTQYF TGTGCCAGCAGCTTAGTAAGGCAGGGGCAGAATACGCAGTATTTT
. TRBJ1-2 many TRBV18 CASSPSFGNFANYGYTF TGTGCCAGCTCACCGTCCTTCGGAAACTTCGCTAACTATGGCTACACCTTC
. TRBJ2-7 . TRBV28 CASSPPWGDPAYEQYF TGTGCCAGCAGTCCCCCCTGGGGGGACCCAGCCTACGAGCAGTACTTC
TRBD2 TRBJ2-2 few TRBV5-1 CASSLPSGDTGELFF TGCGCCAGCAGCTTGCCTAGCGGGGACACCGGGGAGCTGTTTTTT
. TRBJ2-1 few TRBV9 CASSGPPGLRSPSSYNEQFF TGTGCCAGCAGCGGGCCACCGGGACTCCGATCCCCGAGCTCCTACAATGAGCAGTTCTTC
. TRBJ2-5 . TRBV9 CASGSGATQETQYF TGTGCCAGCGGATCCGGGGCCACCCAAGAGACCCAGTACTTC
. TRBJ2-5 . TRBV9 CASSVETGTETQYF TGTGCCAGCAGCGTAGAGACAGGCACAGAGACCCAGTACTTC
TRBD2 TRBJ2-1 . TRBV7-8 CASTQLPSGGLYNEQFF TGTGCCAGCACCCAGCTTCCTAGCGGGGGGTTGTACAATGAGCAGTTCTTC
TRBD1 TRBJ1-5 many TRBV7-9 CASSLPKGTGSPPQHF TGTGCCAGCAGCTTACCAAAAGGGACAGGGTCCCCGCCCCAGCATTTT
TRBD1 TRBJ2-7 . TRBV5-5 CASSFSRGQYEQYF TGTGCCAGCAGCTTCAGCAGGGGGCAATACGAGCAGTACTTC
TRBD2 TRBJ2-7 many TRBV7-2 CASSFSGLPSYEQYF TGTGCCAGCAGCTTTTCGGGACTACCATCCTACGAGCAGTACTTC